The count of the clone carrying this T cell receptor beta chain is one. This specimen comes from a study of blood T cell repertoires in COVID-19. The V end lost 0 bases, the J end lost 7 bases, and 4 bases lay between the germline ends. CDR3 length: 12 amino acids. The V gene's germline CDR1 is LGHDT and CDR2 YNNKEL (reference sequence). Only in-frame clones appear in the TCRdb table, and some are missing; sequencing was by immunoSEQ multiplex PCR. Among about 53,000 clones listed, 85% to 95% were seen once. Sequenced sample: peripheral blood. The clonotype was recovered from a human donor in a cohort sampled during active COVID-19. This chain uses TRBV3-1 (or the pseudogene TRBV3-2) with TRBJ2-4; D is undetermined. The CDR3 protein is CASSQDRNIQYF. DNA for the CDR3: TGTGCCAGCAGCCAAGACCGGAACATTCAGTACTTC.